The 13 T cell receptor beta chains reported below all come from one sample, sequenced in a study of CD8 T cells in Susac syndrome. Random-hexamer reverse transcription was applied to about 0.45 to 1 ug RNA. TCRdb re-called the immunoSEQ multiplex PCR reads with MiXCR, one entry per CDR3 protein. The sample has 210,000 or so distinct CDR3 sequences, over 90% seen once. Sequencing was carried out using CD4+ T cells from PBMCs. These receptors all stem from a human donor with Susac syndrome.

The CDR3 nucleotides are TGTGCCACCACGGACAGCTTGAACACTGAAGCTTTCTTT. Amino acid sequence: CATTDSLNTEAFF. The chain carries TRBV6-5 and TRBJ1-1; D is possibly TRBD1 (6 bases). Germline V gene lookup returns CDR1 MNHEY and CDR2 SVGAGI. There are 13 residues in the CDR3. Trimming took off 10 bases at V and 0 bases at J, with 12 bases between the two ends.

CDR3 sequence (DNA): TGCGCCAGCAGCCAAGGACAGCTTCGAGAGACCCAGTACTTC. As protein: CASSQGQLRETQYF. The chain employs TRBV4-1 and TRBJ2-5, with D possibly being TRBD1 (5 bases). V lost 1 base, J lost 4 bases, and 10 bases lay in between. This CDR3 region has 14 residues. CDR1 and CDR2 (germline): MGHRA, YSYEKL.

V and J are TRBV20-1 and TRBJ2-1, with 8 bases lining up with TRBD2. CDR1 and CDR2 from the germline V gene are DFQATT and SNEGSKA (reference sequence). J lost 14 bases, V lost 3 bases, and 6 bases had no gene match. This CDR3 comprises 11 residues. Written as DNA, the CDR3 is TGCAGTGCTAGTGTTCCGGGAGGGAAGTTCTTC. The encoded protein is CSASVPGGKFF.

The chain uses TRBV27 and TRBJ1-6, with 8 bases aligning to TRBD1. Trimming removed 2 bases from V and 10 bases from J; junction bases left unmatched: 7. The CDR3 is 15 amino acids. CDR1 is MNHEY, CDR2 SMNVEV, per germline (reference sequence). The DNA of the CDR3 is TGTGCCAGCAGTTTAGCAACAGGGGGAGGCTCACCCCTCCACTTT. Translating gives CASSLATGGGSPLHF.

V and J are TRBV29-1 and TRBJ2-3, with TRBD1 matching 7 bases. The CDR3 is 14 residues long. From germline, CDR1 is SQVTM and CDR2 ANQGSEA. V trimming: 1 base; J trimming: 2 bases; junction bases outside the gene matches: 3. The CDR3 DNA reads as TGCAGCGTTGAAGTAGGGGGCATCACAGATACGCAGTATTTT. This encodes CSVEVGGITDTQYF.

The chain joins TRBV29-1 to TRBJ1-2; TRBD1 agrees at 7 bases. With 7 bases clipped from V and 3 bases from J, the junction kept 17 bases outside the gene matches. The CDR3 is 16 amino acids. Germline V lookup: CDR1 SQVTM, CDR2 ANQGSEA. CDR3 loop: CSGSTGGFTGDYGYTF. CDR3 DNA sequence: TGCAGCGGGTCCACCGGGGGATTCACAGGGGACTATGGCTACACCTTC.

The CDR3 protein is CASSQDLVGGGNTGELFF. CDR3 DNA sequence: TGCGCCAGCAGCCAAGATCTTGTCGGGGGGGGGAACACCGGGGAGCTGTTTTTT. The chain is built from TRBV4-3 and TRBJ2-2, with 8 positions matching TRBD2. The junction had 7 bases not matched to a gene; V was cut back by 0 bases and J by 1 base. The germline gives CDR1 LGHNA, CDR2 YSLEER. CDR3 length: 18 residues.

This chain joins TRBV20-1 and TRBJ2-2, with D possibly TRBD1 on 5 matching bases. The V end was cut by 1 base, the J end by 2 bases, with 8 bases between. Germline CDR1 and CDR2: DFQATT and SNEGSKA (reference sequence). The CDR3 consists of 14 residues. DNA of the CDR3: TGCAGTGCTAGAGGACAGATAAACACCGGGGAGCTGTTTTTT. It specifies CSARGQINTGELFF.

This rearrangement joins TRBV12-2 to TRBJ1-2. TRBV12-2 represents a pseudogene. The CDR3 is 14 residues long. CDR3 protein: CASRLARVGAGYTF. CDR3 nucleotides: TGTGCAAGTCGCTTAGCGCGGGTAGGTGCCGGCTACACCTTC.

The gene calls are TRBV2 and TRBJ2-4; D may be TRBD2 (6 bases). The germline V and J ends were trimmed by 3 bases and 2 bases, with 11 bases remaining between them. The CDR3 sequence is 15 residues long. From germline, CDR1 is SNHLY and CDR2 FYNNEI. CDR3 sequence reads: CASSDSGGPKNIQYF. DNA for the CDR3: TGTGCCAGCAGTGACTCAGGAGGGCCCAAAAACATTCAGTACTTC.

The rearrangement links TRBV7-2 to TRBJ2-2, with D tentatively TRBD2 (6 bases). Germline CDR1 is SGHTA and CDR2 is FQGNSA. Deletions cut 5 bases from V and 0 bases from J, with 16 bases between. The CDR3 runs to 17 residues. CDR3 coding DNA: TGTGCCAGCAGCCCAGTCCTCGGGGGTCCGAACACCGGGGAGCTGTTTTTT. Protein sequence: CASSPVLGGPNTGELFF.

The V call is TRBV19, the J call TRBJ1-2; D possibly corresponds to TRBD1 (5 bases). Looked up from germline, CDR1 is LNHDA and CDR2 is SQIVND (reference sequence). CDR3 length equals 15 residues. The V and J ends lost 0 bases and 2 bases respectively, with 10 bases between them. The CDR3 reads CASSIDLTGNYGYTF. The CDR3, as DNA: TGTGCCAGTAGTATAGATCTCACAGGAAACTATGGCTACACCTTC.

CDR3 nucleotide sequence: TGTGCCAGCAGCCTCGGGGCATTCTACGAGCAGTACTTC. Translated, it gives CASSLGAFYEQYF. J is TRBJ2-7 and V is TRBV7-9; D tentatively reads TRBD1 or TRBD2 (5 bases each). Trimming removed 5 bases at V and 3 bases at J, with 11 bases between. The germline V gene has CDR1 SEHNR and CDR2 FQNEAQ (reference sequence). This CDR3 spans 13 amino acids.